The 3 T cell receptor beta chains below were found in one sample sequenced in a study of blood T cell repertoires in COVID-19. Clones were read by immunoSEQ multiplex PCR, and TCRdb kept only the in-frame ones, dropping some. The repertoire consists of around 270,000 clones, with approximately 88% occurring once and the leading ten covering over 3%. The sequencing input was PBMCs or T cells enriched from blood (not recorded which). The receptors were gathered from a woman between 35 and 50 years old who had been exposed to COVID-19.

The chain is built from TRBV19 and TRBJ2-2, with D perhaps matching TRBD1 (5 bases). CDR1 is LNHDA and CDR2 is SQIVND in the germline V gene (reference sequence). This CDR3 has 13 residues. The V end lost 4 bases, the J end lost 5 bases, and 8 bases lay between the germline ends. CDR3 DNA: TGTGCCAGTAGTACCCAGGGAACCGGGGAGCTGTTTTTT. This gives the protein CASSTQGTGELFF.

This sequence joins TRBV4-3 and TRBJ2-1; a weak D match, TRBD1 (5 bases). The ends were cut back, 4 bases at V and 8 bases at J, with 15 bases in the middle. The CDR3 runs 14 residues. Germline V gene lookup returns CDR1 LGHNA and CDR2 YSLEER. CDR3 DNA sequence: TGCGCCAGCAGCCGACTCCCTGGGGCCGATGAGCAGTTCTTC. The encoded protein is CASSRLPGADEQFF.

The chain links TRBV7-9 to TRBJ1-1; 7 nucleotides align to TRBD1. Per the germline V gene, CDR1 is SEHNR and CDR2 is FQNEAQ (reference sequence). Losses at the gene ends were 5 bases for V and 0 bases for J; bases not matched to a gene: 15. This CDR3 has 18 amino acids. The CDR3 DNA reads TGTGCCAGCAGCCCCAGGCGGCAGGGGGTAGGGTTGAACACTGAAGCTTTCTTT. The encoded protein is CASSPRRQGVGLNTEAFF.